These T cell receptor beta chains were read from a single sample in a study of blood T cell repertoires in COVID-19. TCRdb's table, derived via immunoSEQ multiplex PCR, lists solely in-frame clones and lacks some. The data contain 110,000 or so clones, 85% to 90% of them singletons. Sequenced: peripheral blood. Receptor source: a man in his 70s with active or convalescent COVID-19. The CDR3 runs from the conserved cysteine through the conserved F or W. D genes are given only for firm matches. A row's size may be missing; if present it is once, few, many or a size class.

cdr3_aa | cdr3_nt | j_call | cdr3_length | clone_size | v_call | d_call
CASSYQGSGSPLHF | TGTGCCAGCAGTTACCAGGGCTCGGGTTCACCCCTCCACTTT | TRBJ1-6 | 14 | . | TRBV6-6 | .
CASSSRQEQDLYF | TGCGCCAGCAGCTCTCGACAGGAACAAGATCTATATTTT | TRBJ1-3 | 13 | once | TRBV5-1 | .
CASSIQASGANVLTF | TGTGCCAGTAGTATCCAGGCCTCTGGGGCCAACGTCCTGACTTTC | TRBJ2-6 | 15 | . | TRBV19 | .
CASSLNPPVQGIGSPLHF | TGTGCCAGCAGCTTAAATCCTCCCGTACAGGGAATTGGGTCACCCCTCCACTTT | TRBJ1-6 | 18 | . | TRBV7-6 | .
CASSQDTGNQPQHF | TGTGCCAGCAGCCAAGATACAGGCAATCAGCCCCAGCATTTT | TRBJ1-5 | 14 | . | TRBV3-1/TRBV3-2 | .
CASSQRGGELFF | TGTGCCAGCAGCCAACGGGGCGGGGAGCTGTTTTTT | TRBJ2-2 | 12 | few | TRBV7-3 | .
CASSPRGGYHEQYF | TGTGCCAGCAGTCCTAGGGGGGGTTACCACGAGCAGTACTTC | TRBJ2-7 | 14 | once | TRBV28 | .
CSFRQGSNQPQHF | TGCAGCTTTCGACAGGGGAGCAATCAGCCCCAGCATTTT | TRBJ1-5 | 13 | few | TRBV29-1 | TRBD1
CSVATSGRGVNNEQFF | TGCAGCGTGGCCACTAGCGGGAGAGGTGTAAACAATGAGCAGTTCTTC | TRBJ2-1 | 16 | . | TRBV29-1 | TRBD2
CASSPGQGWNYEQYF | TGTGCCAGCTCACCCGGACAGGGTTGGAACTACGAGCAGTACTTC | TRBJ2-7 | 15 | . | TRBV18 | TRBD1
CASSDTAGALRGDGYTF | TGTGCCAGCAGTGACACAGCAGGGGCCCTACGAGGCGATGGCTACACCTTC | TRBJ1-2 | 17 | . | TRBV6-4 | .
CASSLPPLAASTDTQYF | TGCGCCAGCAGCTTGCCCCCGTTAGCGGCTAGCACAGATACGCAGTATTTT | TRBJ2-3 | 17 | . | TRBV5-1 | .
CASSDPGLAFETQYF | TGTGCCAGCAGCGATCCGGGACTAGCATTCGAGACCCAGTACTTC | TRBJ2-5 | 15 | once | TRBV7-2 | TRBD2
CASSLSSPNYGYTF | TGCGCCAGCAGCTTGTCTAGTCCTAACTATGGCTACACCTTC | TRBJ1-2 | 14 | . | TRBV5-1 | .
CASSLRGRVYGYTF | TGTGCCAGCAGTTTAAGGGGCAGGGTTTATGGCTACACCTTC | TRBJ1-2 | 14 | . | TRBV28 | .
CASSYSTDGTEAFF | TGTGCCAGCAGTTACTCAACAGATGGAACTGAAGCTTTCTTT | TRBJ1-1 | 14 | . | TRBV6-5 | .
CASSQGTPAEQFF | TGTGCCAGCAGCCAAGGGACTCCAGCTGAGCAGTTCTTC | TRBJ2-1 | 13 | . | TRBV14 | .
CASSGTGGSTGELFF | TGTGCCAGCAGCGGGACAGGGGGCAGCACCGGGGAGCTGTTTTTT | TRBJ2-2 | 15 | . | TRBV5-4 | TRBD1
CASSAGLAGSDEQYF | TGTGCCAGCAGCGCGGGACTAGCGGGGTCCGACGAGCAGTACTTC | TRBJ2-7 | 15 | . | TRBV6-2/TRBV6-3 | TRBD2
CASSIPNPRGSEGYTF | TGTGCCAGTAGTATCCCAAACCCCAGGGGATCGGAAGGCTACACCTTC | TRBJ1-2 | 16 | . | TRBV19 | .
CASSPTSGKYNEQFF | TGTGCCAGCAGCCCTACTAGCGGGAAATACAATGAGCAGTTCTTC | TRBJ2-1 | 15 | . | TRBV7-9 | TRBD2
CSVEDAPGQGKTQYF | TGCAGCGTTGAAGACGCGCCCGGACAGGGGAAGACCCAGTACTTC | TRBJ2-5 | 15 | . | TRBV29-1 | TRBD1
CASSLYVSDQETQYF | TGTGCCAGCAGCTTATATGTGTCAGACCAAGAGACCCAGTACTTC | TRBJ2-5 | 15 | . | TRBV7-8 | .